The entry that follows covers one TCR beta chain sequence. What this receptor recognizes is not known. The input lacks base qualities; no much larger clone sits a single base away. CDR1 is given as MNHEY and CDR2 as SMNVEV, both from the germline V gene (reference sequence). Inclusive of the bounding cysteine and phenylalanine, the CDR3 is 13 residues long. Left in the record is the CDR3 DNA by itself, 39 bases read in frame from the first base. Here V drops 4 bases and J drops 6 bases, and the junction holds 6 bases not matched to any gene. These data come from a study of cytomegalovirus exposure and HLA in healthy donors (dated by TCRdb to about 2017). Background on the whole study: An earlier analysis of 587 of the donors reported under 300 Gb of sequence data and 117 million unique TCR beta sequences obtained from approximately 180 million T cells. Roughly 300 gigabases of sequencing data and approximately 80 million unique TCR sequences were included in an early release covering about 600 HLA-typed donors. Among the approximately 400 genotyped donors, around 81% belonged to the genetic ancestry cluster associated with self-reported Caucasian donors. The study aimed to test whether signatures of past pathogen exposure could be identified by cataloging public T cell receptors. The study used immunosequencing to profile the T cell repertoires of hundreds of subjects and linked those repertoires to cytomegalovirus serostatus. Besides the first cohort of approximately 670 subjects, a separate validation cohort made up of about 120 different subjects was used. High-throughput TCR immunosequencing, statistical association of individual TCRs with disease status, and machine learning were combined to predict cytomegalovirus infection status. A later analysis re-analyzed previously published TCR beta repertoires from approximately 700 donors and added high-resolution HLA genotyping to study TCR occurrence patterns. In the later analysis, no new phenotypic data were used to find candidate immune exposures; instead, reliance was placed on TCR beta sequences and their occurrence across donors. An earlier analysis of around 580 of the donors used high-throughput TCR beta sequencing to judge whether each TCR beta V gene segment behaved as functional or pseudogenic. Donor age, sex, ethnicity and CMV serostatus were compiled together with the repertoire data. A later genetic analysis used genome-wide SNP genotypes for 398 of the 666 donors, treating that subset as a discovery cohort. Every repertoire in the discovery cohort had been generated on one and the same sequencing platform. Both class I and class II loci were covered by HLA typing, at four-digit resolution. Typing coverage varied by locus: 629-630 donors for A, B, C, DRB1 and DQB1; 522 for DQA1; some 610 for DPA1; under 490 for DPB1. A few DR-DQ haplotypes were handled as single units for association and clustering because linkage in the cohort was strong. On average, roughly 200,000 unique TCR beta nucleotide sequences were sequenced per donor among fewer than 500 genotyped donors of the cohort, with roughly 20% of those sequences being non-productive.

The cohort comprised around 700 healthy bone marrow donors. Cohort members were all nominally healthy when sampled, although unrecorded immune exposures were likely present. The donor tested CMV seronegative and was one of the 352 seronegative cohort members. A peripheral blood sample was collected from each donor, and TCR beta sequencing was performed on peripheral blood mononuclear cells. The Qiagen DNeasy Blood Extraction Kit was used to extract genomic DNA from the blood cell samples. Here is what the overall study found, with its caveats: Correlated functional status among segregating V segments might reflect linkage disequilibrium, but an unknown experimental factor could not be ruled out. Most CMV-associated TCR beta chains appeared to be HLA-restricted in a later analysis, and the HLA associations seemed to be driven largely by CMV exposure. In an earlier analysis of about 540 of the donors, most TCR beta V segments were observed in productive rearrangements about 87% or about 30% of the time, broadly matching IMGT annotations. An association between a missense DCLRE1C variant and V-gene and J-gene trimming of TCR beta chains was found in a later genetic analysis and replicated in an independent cohort. For the cohort, immune exposure information was limited to CMV serostatus. Roughly uniform sequencing depth across donors was assumed in presence/absence analyses, although this assumption may not hold. A further reported finding was that TCR beta sequences accurately predicted the HLA-A and HLA-B alleles for most subjects in the first cohort. The classifier was reported to diagnose cytomegalovirus status with high specificity and sensitivity in both the original and validation cohorts. Assigning TCR associations to individual alleles was difficult when HLA alleles, especially DR and DQ, strongly co-occurred. A later analysis associated 17,000 or so TCR beta sequences with specific HLA alleles at a false discovery rate of 0.05. Because counts were too low, fewer than 20 rarely observed V segments, including chromosome 9 orphons, were excluded from the earlier analysis of under 650 of the donors. In a later analysis, several top co-occurrence clusters were reported to appear linked to parvovirus B19, influenza, CMV and Epstein-Barr virus. A cluster of highly shared sequence variants was judged likely to be a technical artifact of the sequencing pipeline. HLA typing was unavailable for some donors at each locus, so association tests used only the typed subset. In a later genetic analysis, fewer N-insertions in productive TCRs were reported among donors in an Asian-associated ancestry cluster than the roughly 700-donor mean. A later analysis found that TCR association rates varied across HLA loci, with DRB1 alleles showing the most associated TCRs and HLA-C alleles the fewest. The cohort was sequenced for TCR beta chains only, and without alpha or paired-chain data the features that could be detected were limited. According to the authors, the approach could potentially be generalized to other disease states and immunological phenotypes. Most TCR sequences were seen in very few donors, while some public TCRs were found in many individuals. A few of the identified cytomegalovirus-associated TCR beta chains were confirmed in vitro to be specific for cytomegalovirus antigens. Some IMGT-functional V segments, including TRBV6-2 and TRBV6-3, could not be distinguished by the 87-base-pair reads and were therefore excluded. The study gave a list of about 150 TCR beta chains associated with cytomegalovirus. In a later analysis, HLA-associated TCR beta chains showed more clonal expansion and lower generation probabilities than non-associated chains that were equally common.

To prepare the library, the immunoSEQ multiplex PCR assay was applied. The multiplex PCR relied on a mix of 60 forward primers for TCR Vbeta segments and 13 reverse primers for TCR Jbeta segments. A multiplex PCR assay on genomic DNA amplified the CDR3 region of rearranged TCR beta genes. The Illumina HiSeq System was used to sequence the amplified TCR beta libraries as 87-base-pair reads. The original pipeline was this. A later analysis tallied around 87 million unique TCR beta chains across the 640 or so repertoires, and some 10 million of those chains were shared by two or more donors. A nearest-neighbor algorithm error-corrected the raw reads and collapsed the reads into unique sequences, merging closely related sequences to remove PCR and sequencing errors. V, D and J gene segments were assigned by aligning CDR3 sequences to IMGT reference sequences. For a sequence to be retained, at least a six-nucleotide match to both a V gene segment and a J gene segment was required. A rearrangement was called productive if the CDR3 had no stop codons and remained in frame with V and J, and every other rearrangement was called non-productive. Following IMGT convention, CDR3 was defined as the stretch from the second conserved V-encoded cysteine up to the conserved J-encoded phenylalanine. The earlier analysis of about 530 of the donors excluded any sequence lacking an unambiguous match to a single V gene segment. In an earlier analysis of approximately 590 of the donors, V segments were called functional above 56.7% productive rearrangements and were called segregating when the between-donor standard deviation exceeded 5%. To diagnose cytomegalovirus status from the catalog of TCR beta chain sequences, a statistical classification framework was built. In a later analysis, V and J genes were assigned by comparing TCR nucleotide sequences against IMGT/GENE-DB human TR gene sequences. The TCRdist pipeline was used in a later analysis to assign CDR3 sequences and most-parsimonious VDJ recombination scenarios. In a later analysis, every TCR beta chain was defined by the combination of its CDR3 amino acid sequence and its V-gene family, and reads without a unique V-gene family were dropped. As a way to deal with suspected cross-contamination and a sequencing artifact, a later analysis dropped approximately 570 nucleotide sequences that were highly shared and had low generation probability. A later analysis calculated a clonal expansion index for each public chain from normalized within-repertoire ranks of inferred template counts. In a later analysis, generation probabilities were computed using a VDJ recombination model fitted to out-of-frame rearrangements, and the results were checked against IGoR. A later analysis scored TCR-TCR, TCR-HLA and TCR-CMV co-occurrence with hypergeometric tests, applying a repertoire-size bias correction to TCR pairs. To estimate false discovery rates, a later analysis permuted the HLA or CMV assignments 20 times. A later analysis grouped co-occurring TCRs with DBSCAN, adding TCRdist sequence similarity when clustering within HLA-allele-positive subsets. Co-occurrence clustering excluded repertoires with fewer than 30,000 or more than 120,000 public chains, plus five with anomalous nucleotide sharing. TCRdb took over this immuneACCESS table, retaining in-frame rearrangements with V and J assigned. Such tables are incomplete; in checked studies, under half of the missing clones stem from an unresolved V gene, and the remainder is unexplained. The V and J calls and clone size were taken over from that table, and D and trimming were inferred from the DNA. The sample yields 200,000 to 250,000 clones; roughly 80% were counted once. The biggest ten clones account for around 2.8% of the sample.

Source material: PBMCs. The clonotype comes from a man aged 25 to 40 in good health and CMV-seronegative. The chain is made from TRBV27 and TRBJ2-7; 7 nucleotides in the junction match TRBD1. The DNA sequence follows: TGTGCCAGCAGTTCCCCGACAGGGCGCGAGCAGTACTTC. This sequence encodes CASSSPTGREQYF.